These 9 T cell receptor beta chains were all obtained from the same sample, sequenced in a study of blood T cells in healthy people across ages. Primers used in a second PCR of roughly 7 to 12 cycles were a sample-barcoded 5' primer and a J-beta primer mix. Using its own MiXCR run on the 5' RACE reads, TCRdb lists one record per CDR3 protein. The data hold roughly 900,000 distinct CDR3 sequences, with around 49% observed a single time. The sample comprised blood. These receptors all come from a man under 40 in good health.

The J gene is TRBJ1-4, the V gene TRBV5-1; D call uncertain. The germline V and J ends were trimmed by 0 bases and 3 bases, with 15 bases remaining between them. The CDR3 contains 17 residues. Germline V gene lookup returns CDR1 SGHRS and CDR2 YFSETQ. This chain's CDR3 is CASSLDGWVSANEKLFF. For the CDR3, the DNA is TGCGCCAGCAGCTTGGACGGTTGGGTGTCAGCTAATGAAAAACTGTTTTTT.

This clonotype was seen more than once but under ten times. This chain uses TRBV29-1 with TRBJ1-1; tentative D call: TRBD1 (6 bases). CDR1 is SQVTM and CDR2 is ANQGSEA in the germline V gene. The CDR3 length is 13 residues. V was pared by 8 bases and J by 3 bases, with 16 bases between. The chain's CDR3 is CSFRDTRDTEAFF. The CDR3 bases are TGCAGCTTCCGGGACACAAGGGACACTGAAGCTTTCTTT.

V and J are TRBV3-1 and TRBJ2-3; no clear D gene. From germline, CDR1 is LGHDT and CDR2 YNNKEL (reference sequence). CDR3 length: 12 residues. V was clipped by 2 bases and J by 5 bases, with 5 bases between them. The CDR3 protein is CASSQSQDTQYF. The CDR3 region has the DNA TGTGCCAGCAGCCAATCCCAAGATACGCAGTATTTT.

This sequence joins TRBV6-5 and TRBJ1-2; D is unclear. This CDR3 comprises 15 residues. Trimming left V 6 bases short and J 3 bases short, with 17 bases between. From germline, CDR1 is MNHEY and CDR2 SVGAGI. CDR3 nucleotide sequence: TGTGCCAGCAGAACTTTCTCGGGCGGCGACTATGGCTACACCTTC. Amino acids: CASRTFSGGDYGYTF.

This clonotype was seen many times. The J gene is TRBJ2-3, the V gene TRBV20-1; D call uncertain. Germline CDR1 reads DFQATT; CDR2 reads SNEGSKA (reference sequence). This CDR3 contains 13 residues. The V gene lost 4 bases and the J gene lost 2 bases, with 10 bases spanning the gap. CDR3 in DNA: TGCAGTGCTATCCCAGTTTTCACAGATACGCAGTATTTT. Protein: CSAIPVFTDTQYF.

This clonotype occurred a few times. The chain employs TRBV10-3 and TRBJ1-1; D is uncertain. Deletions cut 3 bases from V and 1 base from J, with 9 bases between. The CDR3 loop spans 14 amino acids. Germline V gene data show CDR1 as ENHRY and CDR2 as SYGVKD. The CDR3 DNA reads TGTGCCATCAGTGAATCGATGGGGAACACTGAAGCTTTCTTT. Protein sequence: CAISESMGNTEAFF.

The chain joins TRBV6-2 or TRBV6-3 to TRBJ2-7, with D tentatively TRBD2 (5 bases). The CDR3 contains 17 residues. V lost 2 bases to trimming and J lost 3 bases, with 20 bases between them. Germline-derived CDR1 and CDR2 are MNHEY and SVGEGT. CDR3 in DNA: TGTGCCAGCAGTTACGGAGAAGAACCGGGATCCTACTACGAGCAGTACTTC. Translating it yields CASSYGEEPGSYYEQYF.

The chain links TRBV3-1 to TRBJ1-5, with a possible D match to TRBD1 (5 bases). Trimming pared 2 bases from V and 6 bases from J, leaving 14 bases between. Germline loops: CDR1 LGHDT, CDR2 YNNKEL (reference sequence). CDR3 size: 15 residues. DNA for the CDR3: TGTGCCAGCAGCCAATTTGCCAGGGCTGGTCAGCCCCAGCATTTT. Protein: CASSQFARAGQPQHF.

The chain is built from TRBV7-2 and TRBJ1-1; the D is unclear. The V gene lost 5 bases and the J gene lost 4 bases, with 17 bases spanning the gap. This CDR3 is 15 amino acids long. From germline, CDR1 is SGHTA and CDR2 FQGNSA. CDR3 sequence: CASSMLEAVFTEAFF. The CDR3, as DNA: TGTGCCAGCAGCATGCTCGAGGCTGTTTTCACTGAAGCTTTCTTT.